This entry features one TCR beta chain sequence. The entry originates in a study of blood T cells in healthy people across ages. Per sample, no less than 5 micrograms of total RNA were extracted. The authors ran a second PCR of about 7 to 11 cycles using a sample-barcoded 5' primer and a J-beta primer mix. In TCRdb, the 5' RACE reads were re-called with MiXCR into one record per CDR3 protein. The data show 600,000 to 800,000 distinct CDR3 sequences, over 40% seen once. Germline V lookup: CDR1 GTSNPN, CDR2 SVGIG (reference sequence). The CDR3 extends over 16 amino acids. Trimming removed 3 bases at V and 7 bases at J, with 22 bases between.

This clonotype was obtained from a woman older than 75 in good health. V and J are TRBV30 and TRBJ1-5; D not certain. Sequenced material: blood. The CDR3 region is CAWSRMTIRVPQPQHF. In DNA, the CDR3 is TGTGCCTGGAGCAGGATGACAATAAGGGTACCGCAGCCCCAGCATTTT.